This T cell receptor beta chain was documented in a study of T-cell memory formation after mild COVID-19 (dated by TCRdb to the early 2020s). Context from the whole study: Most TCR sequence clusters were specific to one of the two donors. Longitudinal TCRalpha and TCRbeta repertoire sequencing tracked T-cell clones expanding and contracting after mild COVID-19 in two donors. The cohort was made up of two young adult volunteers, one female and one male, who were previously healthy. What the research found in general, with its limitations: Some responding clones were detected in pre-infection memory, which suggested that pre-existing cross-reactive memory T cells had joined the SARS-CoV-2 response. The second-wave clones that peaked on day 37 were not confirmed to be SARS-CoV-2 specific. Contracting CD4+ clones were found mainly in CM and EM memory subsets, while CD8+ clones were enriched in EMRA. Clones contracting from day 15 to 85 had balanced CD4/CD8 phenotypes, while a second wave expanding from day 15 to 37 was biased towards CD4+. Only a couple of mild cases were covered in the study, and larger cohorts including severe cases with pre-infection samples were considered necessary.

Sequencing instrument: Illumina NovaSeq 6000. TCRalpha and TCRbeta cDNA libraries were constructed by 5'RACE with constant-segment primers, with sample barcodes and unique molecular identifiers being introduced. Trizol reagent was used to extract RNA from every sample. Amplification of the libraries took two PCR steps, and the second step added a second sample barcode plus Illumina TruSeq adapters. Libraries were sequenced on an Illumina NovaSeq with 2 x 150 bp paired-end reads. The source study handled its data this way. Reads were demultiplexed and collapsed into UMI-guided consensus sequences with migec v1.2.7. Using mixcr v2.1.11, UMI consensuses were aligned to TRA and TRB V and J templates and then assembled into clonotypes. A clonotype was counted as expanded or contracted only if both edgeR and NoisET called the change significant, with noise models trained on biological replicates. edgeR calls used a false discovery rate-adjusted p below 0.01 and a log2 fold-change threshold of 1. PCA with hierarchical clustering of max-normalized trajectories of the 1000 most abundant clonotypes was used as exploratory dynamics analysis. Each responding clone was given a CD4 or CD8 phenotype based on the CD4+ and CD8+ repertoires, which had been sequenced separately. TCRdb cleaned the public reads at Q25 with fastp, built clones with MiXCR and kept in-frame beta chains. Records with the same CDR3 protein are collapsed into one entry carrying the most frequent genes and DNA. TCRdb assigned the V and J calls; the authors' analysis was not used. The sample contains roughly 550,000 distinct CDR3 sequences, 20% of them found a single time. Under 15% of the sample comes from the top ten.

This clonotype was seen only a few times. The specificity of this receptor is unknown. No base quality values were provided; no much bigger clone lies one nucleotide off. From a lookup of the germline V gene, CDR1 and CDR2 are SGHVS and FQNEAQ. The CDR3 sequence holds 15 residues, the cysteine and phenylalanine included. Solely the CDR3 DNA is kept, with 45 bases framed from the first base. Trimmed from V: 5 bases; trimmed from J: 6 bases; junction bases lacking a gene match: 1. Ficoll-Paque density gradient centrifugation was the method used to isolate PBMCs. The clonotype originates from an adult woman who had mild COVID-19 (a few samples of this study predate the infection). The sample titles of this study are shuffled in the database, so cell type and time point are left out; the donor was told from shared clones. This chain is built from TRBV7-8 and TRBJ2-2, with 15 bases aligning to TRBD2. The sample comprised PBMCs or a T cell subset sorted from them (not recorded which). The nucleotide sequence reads TGTGCCAGCAGCGGACTAGCGGGAGGGTCCGGGGAGCTGTTTTTT. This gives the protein CASSGLAGGSGELFF.